This T cell receptor (beta chain) emerged from a study of vaccination effects on CD4 cells after COVID-19. In the case of this clone: Its matching antigen is unknown.

Antigen-specific CD4+ T cells were first expanded with viral peptide pools by the ViraFEST assay and only then sequenced. Culture lasted about ten days before CD4+ T cell isolation. Nobody among the vaccine recipients had prior SARS-CoV-2 infection (nucleocapsid antibodies were negative). Cultures got half-medium changes with IL-2 on days 3 and 7. Sequencing was performed with immunoSEQ multiplex PCR; in TCRdb, only in-frame clones are kept and a portion is missing. The sample yields tens of thousands of clones, around 76% seen once. The CDR3 covers 13 residues. Per the germline V gene, CDR1 is SGHTA and CDR2 is FQGTGA. V gave up 5 bases and J gave up 3 bases, with 10 bases separating them. Overall study results and limits: Substantial clonal contraction characterized both infection- and vaccine-induced clones late after vaccination.

The material was CD4+ T cells from PBMCs cultured with HCoV-229E spike peptides, obtained before COVID-19 vaccination. This sequence originates from a human donor who received a COVID-19 vaccine. J is TRBJ1-2 and V is TRBV7-3; D is possibly TRBD1 (6 bases). CDR3 in amino acids: CASSMDSYYGYTF. As DNA, the CDR3 is TGTGCCAGCAGCATGGACAGCTACTATGGCTACACCTTC.